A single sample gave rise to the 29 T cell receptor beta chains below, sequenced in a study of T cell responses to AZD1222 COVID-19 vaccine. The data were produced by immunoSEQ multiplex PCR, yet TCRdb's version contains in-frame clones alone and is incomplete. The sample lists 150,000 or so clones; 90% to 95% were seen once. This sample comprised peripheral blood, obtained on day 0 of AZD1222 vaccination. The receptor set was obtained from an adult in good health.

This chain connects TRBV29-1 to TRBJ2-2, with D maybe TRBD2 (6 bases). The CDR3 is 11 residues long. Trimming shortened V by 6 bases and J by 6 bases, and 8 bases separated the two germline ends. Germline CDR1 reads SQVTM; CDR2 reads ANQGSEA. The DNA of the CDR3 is TGCAGCGTAGGCGGGGCCGGGGAGCTGTTTTTT. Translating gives CSVGGAGELFF.

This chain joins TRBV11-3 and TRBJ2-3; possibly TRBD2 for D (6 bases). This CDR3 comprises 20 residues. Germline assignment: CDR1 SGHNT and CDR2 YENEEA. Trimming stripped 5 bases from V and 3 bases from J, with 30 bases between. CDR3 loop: CASSRVGMWRDVTSTDTQYF. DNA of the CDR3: TGTGCCAGCAGCCGAGTTGGGATGTGGCGGGATGTAACATCGACAGATACGCAGTATTTT.

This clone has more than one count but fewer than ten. The CDR3 region has the DNA TGTGCCAGCAGCTTCACTAACCCTTCTGGAAACACCATATATTTT. Protein sequence: CASSFTNPSGNTIYF. The genes are TRBV11-3 and TRBJ1-3; no firm D call. The CDR3 runs to 15 residues. Germline V lookup: CDR1 SGHNT, CDR2 YENEEA. Trimming took 3 bases from V and 1 from J, leaving 10 bases between them. Variable domain in full (rest from reference TRBV11-3 and TRBJ1-3): EAGVVQSPRYKIIEKKQPVAFWCNPISGHNTLYWYLQNLGQGPELLIRYENEEAVDDSQLPKDRFSAERLKGVDSTLKIQPAELGDSAVYLCASSFTNPSGNTIYFGEGSWLTVV.

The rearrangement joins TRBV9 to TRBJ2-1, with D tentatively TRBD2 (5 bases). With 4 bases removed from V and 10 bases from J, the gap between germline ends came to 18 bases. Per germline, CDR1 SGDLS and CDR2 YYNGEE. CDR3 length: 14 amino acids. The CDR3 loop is CASSPRPEEEEQFF. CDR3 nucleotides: TGTGCCAGCAGCCCCCGTCCTGAGGAGGAGGAGCAGTTCTTC. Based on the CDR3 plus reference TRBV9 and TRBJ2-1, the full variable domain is DSGVTQTPKHLITATGQRVTLRCSPRSGDLSVYWYQQSLDQGLQFLIQYYNGEERAKGNILERFSAQQFPDLHSELNLSSLELGDSALYFCASSPRPEEEEQFFGPGTRLTVL.

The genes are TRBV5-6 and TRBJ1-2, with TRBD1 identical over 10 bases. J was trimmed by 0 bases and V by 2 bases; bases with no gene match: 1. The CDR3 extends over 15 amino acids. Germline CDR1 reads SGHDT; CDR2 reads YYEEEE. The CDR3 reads CASSFGQGANYGYTF. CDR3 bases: TGTGCCAGCAGCTTCGGACAGGGGGCTAACTATGGCTACACCTTC.

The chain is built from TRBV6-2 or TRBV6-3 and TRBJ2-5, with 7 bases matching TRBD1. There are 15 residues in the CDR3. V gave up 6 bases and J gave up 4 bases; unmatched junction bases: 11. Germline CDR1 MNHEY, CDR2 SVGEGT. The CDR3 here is CASSINRGGGETQYF. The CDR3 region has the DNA TGTGCCAGCAGCATCAACAGGGGTGGAGGAGAGACCCAGTACTTC.

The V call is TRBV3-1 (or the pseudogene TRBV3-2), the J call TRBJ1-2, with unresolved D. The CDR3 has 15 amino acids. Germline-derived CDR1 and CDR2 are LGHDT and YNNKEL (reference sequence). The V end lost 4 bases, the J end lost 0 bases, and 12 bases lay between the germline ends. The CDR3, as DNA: TGTGCCAGCAGCCCCACTCCCGGTTCTAACTATGGCTACACCTTC. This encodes CASSPTPGSNYGYTF.

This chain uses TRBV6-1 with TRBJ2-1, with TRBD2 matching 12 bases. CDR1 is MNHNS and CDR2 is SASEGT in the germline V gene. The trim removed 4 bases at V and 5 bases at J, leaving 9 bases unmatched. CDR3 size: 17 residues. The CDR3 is CASSASLTSGGHNEQFF. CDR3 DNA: TGTGCCAGCAGTGCCTCCTTGACTAGCGGGGGCCACAATGAGCAGTTCTTC.

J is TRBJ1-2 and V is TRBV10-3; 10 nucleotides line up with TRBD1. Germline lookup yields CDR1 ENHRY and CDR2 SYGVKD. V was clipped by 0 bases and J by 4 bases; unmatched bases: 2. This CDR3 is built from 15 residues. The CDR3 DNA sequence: TGTGCCATCAGTGAGTCGACAGGGGGCTTCTATGGCTACACCTTC. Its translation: CAISESTGGFYGYTF.

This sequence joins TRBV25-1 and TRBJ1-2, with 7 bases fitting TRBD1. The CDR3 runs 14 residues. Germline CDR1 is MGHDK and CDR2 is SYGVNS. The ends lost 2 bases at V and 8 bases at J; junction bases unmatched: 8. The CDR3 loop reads CASSEMRGHRGYTF. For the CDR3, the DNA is TGTGCCAGCAGTGAAATGAGGGGGCACCGGGGCTACACCTTC.

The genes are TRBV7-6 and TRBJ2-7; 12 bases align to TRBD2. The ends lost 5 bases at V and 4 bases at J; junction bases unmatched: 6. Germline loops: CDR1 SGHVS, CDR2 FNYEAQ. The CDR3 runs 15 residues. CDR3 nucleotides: TGTGCCAGCAGCCGACTAGCGGGGGCGGAGTACGAGCAGTACTTC. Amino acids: CASSRLAGAEYEQYF.

Here the CDR3 DNA reads TGTGCCAGCAGCTTGGGGACTCTAGGAGAGACCCAGTACTTC. Residues: CASSLGTLGETQYF. This chain connects TRBV11-3 to TRBJ2-5; a possible D gene is TRBD2 (6 bases). The CDR3 totals 14 residues. Germline CDR1 and CDR2: SGHNT and YENEEA. The V end lost 3 bases, the J end lost 4 bases, and 12 bases lay between the germline ends.

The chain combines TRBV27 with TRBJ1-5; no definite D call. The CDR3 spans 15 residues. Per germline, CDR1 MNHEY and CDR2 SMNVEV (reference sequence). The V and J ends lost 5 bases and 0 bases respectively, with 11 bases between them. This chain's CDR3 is CASSMVAYSNQPQHF. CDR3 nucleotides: TGTGCCAGCAGTATGGTGGCATATAGCAATCAGCCCCAGCATTTT.

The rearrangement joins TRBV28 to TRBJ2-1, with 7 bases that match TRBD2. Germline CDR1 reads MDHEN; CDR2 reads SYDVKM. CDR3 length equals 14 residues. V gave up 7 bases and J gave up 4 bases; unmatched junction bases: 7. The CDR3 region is CASIRGGSYNEQFF. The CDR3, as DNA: TGTGCCAGCATCCGGGGCGGGAGTTACAATGAGCAGTTCTTC.

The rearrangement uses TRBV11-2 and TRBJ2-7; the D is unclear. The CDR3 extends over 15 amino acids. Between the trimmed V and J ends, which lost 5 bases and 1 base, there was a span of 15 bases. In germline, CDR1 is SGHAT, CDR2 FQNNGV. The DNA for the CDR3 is TGTGCCAGCAGCCGTACCCGGATAAGATCCTACGAGCAGTACTTC. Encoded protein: CASSRTRIRSYEQYF.

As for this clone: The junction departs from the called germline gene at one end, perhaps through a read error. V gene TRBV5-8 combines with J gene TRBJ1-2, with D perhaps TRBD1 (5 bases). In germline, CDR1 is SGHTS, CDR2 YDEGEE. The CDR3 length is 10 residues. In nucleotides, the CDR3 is TGTGCCAGCAAAGGACGCGAGGGGAGCTTC. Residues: CASKGREGSF.

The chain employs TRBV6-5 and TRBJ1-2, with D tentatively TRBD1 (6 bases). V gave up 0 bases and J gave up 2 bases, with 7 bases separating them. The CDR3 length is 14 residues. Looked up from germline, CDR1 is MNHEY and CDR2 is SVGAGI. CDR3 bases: TGTGCCAGCAGTTACTCAACAGGGAACTATGGCTACACCTTC. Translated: CASSYSTGNYGYTF.

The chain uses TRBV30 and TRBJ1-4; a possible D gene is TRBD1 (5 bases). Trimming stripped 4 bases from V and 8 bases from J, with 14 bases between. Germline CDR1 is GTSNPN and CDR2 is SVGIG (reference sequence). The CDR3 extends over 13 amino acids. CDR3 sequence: CAWTTGEGEKLFF. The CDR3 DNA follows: TGTGCCTGGACTACAGGCGAAGGGGAAAAACTGTTTTTT.

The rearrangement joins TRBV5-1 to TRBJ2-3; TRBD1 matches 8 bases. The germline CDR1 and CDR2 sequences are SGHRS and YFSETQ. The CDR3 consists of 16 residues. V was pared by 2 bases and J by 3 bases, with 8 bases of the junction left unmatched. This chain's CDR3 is CASSFFGQGGTDTQYF. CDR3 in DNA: TGCGCCAGCAGCTTCTTCGGACAGGGCGGGACAGATACGCAGTATTTT.

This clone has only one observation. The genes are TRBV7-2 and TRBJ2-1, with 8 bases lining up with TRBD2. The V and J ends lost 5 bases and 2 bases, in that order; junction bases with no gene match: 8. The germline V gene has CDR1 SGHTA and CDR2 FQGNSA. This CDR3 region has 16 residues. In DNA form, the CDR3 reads TGTGCCAGCAGCAGAGATCGGGGGGGTGCCTACAATGAGCAGTTCTTC. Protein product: CASSRDRGGAYNEQFF.

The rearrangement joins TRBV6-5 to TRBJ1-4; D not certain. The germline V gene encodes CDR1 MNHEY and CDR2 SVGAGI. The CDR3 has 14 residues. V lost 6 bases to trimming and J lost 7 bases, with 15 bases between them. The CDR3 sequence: CASSDERRAEKLFF. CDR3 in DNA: TGTGCCAGCAGCGATGAAAGGAGAGCTGAAAAACTGTTTTTT.

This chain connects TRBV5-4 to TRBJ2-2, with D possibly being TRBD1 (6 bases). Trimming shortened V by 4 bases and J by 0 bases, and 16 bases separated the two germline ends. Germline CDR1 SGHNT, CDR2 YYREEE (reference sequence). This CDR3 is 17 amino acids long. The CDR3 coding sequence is TGTGCCAGCAGCCCTACAGGGCAATACGCGAACACCGGGGAGCTGTTTTTT. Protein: CASSPTGQYANTGELFF.

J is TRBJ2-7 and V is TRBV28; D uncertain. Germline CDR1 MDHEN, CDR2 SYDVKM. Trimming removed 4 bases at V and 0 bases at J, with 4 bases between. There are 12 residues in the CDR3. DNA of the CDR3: TGTGCCAGCAGTTCTAGCTCCTACGAGCAGTACTTC. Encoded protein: CASSSSSYEQYF.

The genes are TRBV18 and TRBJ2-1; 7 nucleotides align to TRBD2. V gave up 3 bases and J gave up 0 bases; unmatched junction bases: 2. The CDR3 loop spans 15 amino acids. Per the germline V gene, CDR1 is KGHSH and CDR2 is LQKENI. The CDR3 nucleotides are TGTGCCAGCTCACCGAGCGGGAACTCCTACAATGAGCAGTTCTTC. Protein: CASSPSGNSYNEQFF.

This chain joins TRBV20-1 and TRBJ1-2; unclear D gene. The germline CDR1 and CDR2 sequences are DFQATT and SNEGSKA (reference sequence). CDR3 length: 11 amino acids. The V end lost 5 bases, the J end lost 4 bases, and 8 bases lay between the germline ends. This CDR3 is CSAPNSYGYTF. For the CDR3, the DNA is TGCAGTGCTCCGAACAGCTATGGCTACACCTTC.

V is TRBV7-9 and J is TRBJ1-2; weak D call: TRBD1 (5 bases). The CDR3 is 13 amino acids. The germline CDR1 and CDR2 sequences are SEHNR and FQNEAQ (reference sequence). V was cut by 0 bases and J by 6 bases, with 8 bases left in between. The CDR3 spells CASSLAMGHGYTF. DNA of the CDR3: TGTGCCAGCAGCTTAGCGATGGGACATGGCTACACCTTC.

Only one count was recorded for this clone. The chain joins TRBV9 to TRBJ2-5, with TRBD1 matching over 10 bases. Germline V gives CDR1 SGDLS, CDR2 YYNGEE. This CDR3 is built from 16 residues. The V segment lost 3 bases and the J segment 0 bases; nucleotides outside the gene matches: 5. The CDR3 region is CASSAGTGDYQETQYF. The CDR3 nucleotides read TGTGCCAGCAGCGCTGGGACAGGGGACTACCAAGAGACCCAGTACTTC.

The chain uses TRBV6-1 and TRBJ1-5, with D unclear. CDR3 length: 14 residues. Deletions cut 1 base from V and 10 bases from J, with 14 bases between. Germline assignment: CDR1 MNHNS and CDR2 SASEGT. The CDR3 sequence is CASSEGGFPAPQHF. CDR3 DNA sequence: TGTGCCAGCAGTGAAGGGGGTTTCCCTGCTCCCCAGCATTTT.

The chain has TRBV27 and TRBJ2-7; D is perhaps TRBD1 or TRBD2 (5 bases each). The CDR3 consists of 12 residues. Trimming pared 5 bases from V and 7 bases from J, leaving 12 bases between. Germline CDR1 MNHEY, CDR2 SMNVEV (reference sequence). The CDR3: CASSQGSGEQYF. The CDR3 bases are TGTGCCAGCAGTCAGGGTTCGGGGGAGCAGTACTTC.